This TCR beta chain originates from a study of TIL therapy for anti-PD-1-resistant metastatic lung cancer. The immunoSEQ assay was v3. Produced via immunoSEQ multiplex PCR; TCRdb's table is partial and in-frame only. Of 50,000 to 60,000 clones in the sample, less than 85% were seen once. The CDR3 covers 15 residues. Trimming left V 7 bases short and J 0 bases short, with 12 bases between. CDR1 LNHDA and CDR2 SQIVND come from the germline V gene (reference sequence). Time point indicated: pre-treatment sample, taken before nivolumab and TIL therapy. The tumor samples were excised metastases, mostly pleural nodules or supraclavicular lymph nodes. Tumor harvest preceded PD-1/PD-L1 blockade, followed by nivolumab treatment.

This chain uses TRBV19 with TRBJ1-4; D call uncertain. The sequences come from tumor tissue, collected at baseline. The TCR originated in a person aged 25 to 80 with non-small cell lung cancer. The CDR3 reads CASTDGSATNEKLFF. The CDR3 DNA reads as TGTGCCAGTACGGACGGAAGCGCAACTAATGAAAAACTGTTTTTT. Variable domain in full (rest from reference TRBV19 and TRBJ1-4): DGGITQSPKYLFRKEGQNVTLSCEQNLNHDAMYWYRQDPGQGLRLIYYSQIVNDFQKGDIAEGYSVSREKKESFPLTVTSAQKNPTAFYLCASTDGSATNEKLFFGSGTQLSVL.